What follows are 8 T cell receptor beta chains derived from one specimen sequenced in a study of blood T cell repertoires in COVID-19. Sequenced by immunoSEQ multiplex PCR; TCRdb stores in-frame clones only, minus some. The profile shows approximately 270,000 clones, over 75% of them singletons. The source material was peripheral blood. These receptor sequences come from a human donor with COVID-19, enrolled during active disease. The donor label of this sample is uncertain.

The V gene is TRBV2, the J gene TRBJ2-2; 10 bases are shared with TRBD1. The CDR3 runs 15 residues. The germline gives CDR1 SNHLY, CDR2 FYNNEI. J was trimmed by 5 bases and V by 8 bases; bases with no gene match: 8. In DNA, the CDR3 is TGTGCCAGCTCCCTTGGGACAGGGGAAACCGGGGAGCTGTTTTTT. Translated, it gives CASSLGTGETGELFF.

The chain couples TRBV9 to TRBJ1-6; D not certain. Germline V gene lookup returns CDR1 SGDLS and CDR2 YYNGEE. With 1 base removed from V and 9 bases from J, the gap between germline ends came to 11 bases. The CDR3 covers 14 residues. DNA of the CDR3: TGTGCCAGCAGCGTAATGACCGGGAGTTCACCCCTCCACTTT. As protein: CASSVMTGSSPLHF.

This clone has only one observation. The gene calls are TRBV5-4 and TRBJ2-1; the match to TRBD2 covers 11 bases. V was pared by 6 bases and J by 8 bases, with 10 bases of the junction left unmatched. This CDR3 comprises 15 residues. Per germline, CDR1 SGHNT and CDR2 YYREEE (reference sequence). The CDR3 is CASTEASGRTYEQFF. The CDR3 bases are TGTGCCAGCACCGAGGCTAGCGGGAGGACCTATGAGCAGTTCTTC.

CDR3 in DNA: TGTGCCAGTAGTATAGAGAGGGGGATAGATACGCAGTATTTT. This sequence encodes CASSIERGIDTQYF. The rearrangement joins TRBV19 to TRBJ2-3; possible D gene TRBD1, 6 bases. The V end lost 0 bases, the J end lost 5 bases, and 9 bases lay between the germline ends. The CDR3 runs 14 residues. From germline, CDR1 is LNHDA and CDR2 SQIVND (reference sequence). Looking up the rest from reference TRBV19 and TRBJ2-3 gives the full variable domain: DGGITQSPKYLFRKEGQNVTLSCEQNLNHDAMYWYRQDPGQGLRLIYYSQIVNDFQKGDIAEGYSVSREKKESFPLTVTSAQKNPTAFYLCASSIERGIDTQYFGPGTRLTVL.

CDR3 residues: CASTMAASITGEAFF. The CDR3, as DNA: TGTGCCAGTACCATGGCAGCGTCAATCACAGGTGAAGCTTTCTTT. The chain joins TRBV19 to TRBJ1-1; D may be TRBD1 (5 bases). Germline CDR1 LNHDA, CDR2 SQIVND (reference sequence). V was cut by 7 bases and J by 7 bases, with 22 bases left in between. The CDR3 is made up of 15 amino acids. The whole variable domain, remainder taken from reference TRBV19 and TRBJ1-1, is DGGITQSPKYLFRKEGQNVTLSCEQNLNHDAMYWYRQDPGQGLRLIYYSQIVNDFQKGDIAEGYSVSREKKESFPLTVTSAQKNPTAFYLCASTMAASITGEAFFGQGTRLTVV.

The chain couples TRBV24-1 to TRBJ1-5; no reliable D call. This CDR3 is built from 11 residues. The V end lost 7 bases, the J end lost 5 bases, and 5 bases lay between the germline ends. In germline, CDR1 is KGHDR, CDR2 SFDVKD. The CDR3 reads CATSYDQPQHF. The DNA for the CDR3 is TGTGCCACCAGCTATGATCAGCCCCAGCATTTT.

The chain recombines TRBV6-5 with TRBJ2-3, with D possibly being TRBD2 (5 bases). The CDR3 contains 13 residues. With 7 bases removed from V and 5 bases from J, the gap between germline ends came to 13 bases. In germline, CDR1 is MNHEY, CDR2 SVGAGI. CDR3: CASKPGGGDTQYF. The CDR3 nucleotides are TGTGCCAGCAAACCAGGAGGAGGAGATACGCAGTATTTT.

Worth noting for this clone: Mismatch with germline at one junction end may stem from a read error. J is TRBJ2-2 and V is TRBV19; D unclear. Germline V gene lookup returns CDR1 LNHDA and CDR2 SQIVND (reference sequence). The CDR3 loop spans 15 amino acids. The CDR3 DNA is TGTGCCAGTAGTATAGGGGCTACGAATACCGGGGAGCTGTTTTTT. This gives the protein CASSIGATNTGELFF.